A selection of T cell receptor beta chains follows, all from one sample in a study of siplizumab effects on memory and regulatory T cells. Produced via immunoSEQ multiplex PCR; TCRdb's table is partial and in-frame only. The table has 90,000 to 150,000 clones, roughly 95% seen once. Sequencing was carried out using non-Treg CD4+ T cells sorted from blood. The receptors here all came from a human donor in good health. Each CDR3 is given with its conserved first and last residue. The order of the fields is V gene, J gene, D gene, clone size, CDR3 protein, CDR3 DNA. The D gene is left open where the match is weak. Rows give clone size only sometimes, using once, few, many, or a class for an expanded clone.

TRBV4-2	TRBJ2-2	NA	NA	CASSRDTGELFF	TGTGCCAGCAGCAGGGACACCGGGGAGCTGTTTTTT
TRBV5-4	TRBJ1-6	NA	few	CASTDNHDSSYNSPLHF	TGTGCCAGCACCGATAACCACGACAGCTCCTATAATTCACCCCTCCACTTT
TRBV6-1	TRBJ1-4	NA	NA	CASSVPVNEKLFF	TGTGCCAGCAGTGTACCAGTGAATGAAAAACTGTTTTTT
TRBV11-2	TRBJ1-2	NA	NA	CASSPDGGSVYGYTF	TGTGCCAGCAGCCCAGACGGGGGCTCCGTTTATGGCTACACCTTC
TRBV11-2	TRBJ2-7	NA	NA	CASSSGPNYEQYF	TGTGCCAGCAGCTCCGGGCCAAACTACGAGCAGTACTTC
TRBV7-9	TRBJ1-2	NA	NA	CASSLESRHNYGYTF	TGTGCCAGCAGCTTAGAGTCCAGGCATAACTATGGCTACACCTTC
TRBV7-9	TRBJ1-1	NA	NA	CASSLRGLNTEAFF	TGTGCCAGCAGCTTGAGGGGGTTGAACACTGAAGCTTTCTTT
TRBV5-6	TRBJ1-1	NA	NA	CASSSLDVSRNTEAFF	TGTGCCAGCAGCTCGCTGGATGTTTCGAGGAACACTGAAGCTTTCTTT
TRBV19	TRBJ2-5	NA	NA	CASSIWSRGDETQYF	TGTGCCAGTAGTATATGGTCCAGGGGCGATGAGACCCAGTACTTC
TRBV6-5	TRBJ1-1	NA	NA	CASSYLGRGNTEAFF	TGTGCCAGCAGTTACCTGGGCAGGGGGAACACTGAAGCTTTCTTT
TRBV19	TRBJ1-1	TRBD1	NA	CASSTGTGGPTEAFF	TGTGCCAGTAGTACCGGGACAGGGGGCCCCACTGAAGCTTTCTTT
TRBV4-2	TRBJ2-1	NA	once	CASSLGALYEQFF	TGTGCCAGTTCTTTGGGGGCTTTATATGAGCAGTTCTTC
TRBV19	TRBJ2-3	NA	NA	CASSFSFSDTQYF	TGTGCCAGTAGTTTCAGCTTCTCAGATACGCAGTATTTT
TRBV5-4	TRBJ1-5	NA	NA	CASSVQGNQPQHF	TGTGCCAGCAGCGTTCAGGGGAATCAGCCCCAGCATTTT
TRBV4-2	TRBJ2-1	TRBD2	once	CASSHLAGGRDEQFF	TGTGCCAGCAGCCACCTAGCGGGGGGGCGCGATGAGCAGTTCTTC
TRBV15	TRBJ1-5	TRBD1	NA	CATSGGSGTGSFAQPQHF	TGTGCCACCAGCGGAGGATCCGGGACAGGGTCGTTCGCTCAGCCCCAGCATTTT
TRBV18	TRBJ2-7	TRBD1	NA	CASSAGQGWYNEQYF	TGTGCCAGCTCAGCCGGACAGGGGTGGTACAACGAGCAGTACTTC
TRBV4-3	TRBJ2-7	TRBD2	NA	CASSQRGGYEQYF	TGCGCCAGCAGCCAACGGGGGGGCTACGAGCAGTACTTC
TRBV5-1	TRBJ2-3	NA	NA	CASSLQGRPDTQYF	TGCGCCAGCAGCTTGCAGGGTAGGCCAGATACGCAGTATTTT
TRBV9	TRBJ1-5	NA	NA	CASSNSWSSNQPQHF	TGTGCCAGCAGCAACTCTTGGAGCAGCAATCAGCCCCAGCATTTT
TRBV6-4	TRBJ2-3	NA	NA	CASSDSGGRGTQYF	TGTGCCAGCAGTGACTCGGGGGGTCGGGGGACGCAGTATTTT
TRBV11-1	TRBJ1-6	NA	NA	CASRGTGNSPLHF	TGTGCCAGCAGGGGGACGGGTAATTCACCCCTCCACTTT
TRBV5-1	TRBJ2-5	NA	NA	CASSTWEHRGETQYF	TGCGCCAGCAGCACCTGGGAACACCGCGGGGAGACCCAGTACTTC
TRBV4-1	TRBJ2-4	TRBD2	once	CASSQDLGLAGGTIAKNIQYF	TGCGCCAGCAGCCAAGATTTGGGCCTAGCGGGGGGTACGATAGCCAAAAACATTCAGTACTTC
TRBV27	TRBJ1-4	NA	NA	CASSFSENEKLFF	TGTGCCAGCAGTTTTTCAGAAAATGAAAAACTGTTTTTT
TRBV11-2	TRBJ2-3	TRBD2	NA	CASSLAGVYTDTQYF	TGTGCCAGCAGCCTAGCGGGGGTCTACACAGATACGCAGTATTTT
TRBV7-2	TRBJ1-6	TRBD1	NA	CASSLVGQGIPLHF	TGTGCCAGCAGCTTAGTAGGACAGGGAATTCCCCTCCACTTT
TRBV20-1	TRBJ1-2	NA	NA	CSARGWHGYTF	TGCAGTGCTAGAGGGTGGCATGGCTACACCTTC
TRBV2	TRBJ1-3	NA	NA	CASSEARVGPAGNTIYF	TGTGCCAGCAGTGAAGCGCGGGTAGGGCCCGCCGGAAACACCATATATTTT
TRBV20-1	TRBJ2-7	NA	NA	CSARGFGEQYF	TGCAGTGCTAGGGGGTTCGGCGAGCAGTACTTC
TRBV5-1	TRBJ2-2	NA	once	CASSPGVTNTGELFF	TGCGCCAGCAGCCCGGGGGTCACCAACACCGGGGAGCTGTTTTTT
TRBV29-1	TRBJ2-6	NA	NA	CSVETGPGANVLTF	TGCAGCGTTGAAACGGGGCCCGGGGCCAACGTCCTGACTTTC
TRBV10-3	TRBJ2-1	TRBD1	NA	CAISGMGQGARYEQFF	TGTGCCATCAGTGGCATGGGACAGGGGGCTCGGTATGAGCAGTTCTTC